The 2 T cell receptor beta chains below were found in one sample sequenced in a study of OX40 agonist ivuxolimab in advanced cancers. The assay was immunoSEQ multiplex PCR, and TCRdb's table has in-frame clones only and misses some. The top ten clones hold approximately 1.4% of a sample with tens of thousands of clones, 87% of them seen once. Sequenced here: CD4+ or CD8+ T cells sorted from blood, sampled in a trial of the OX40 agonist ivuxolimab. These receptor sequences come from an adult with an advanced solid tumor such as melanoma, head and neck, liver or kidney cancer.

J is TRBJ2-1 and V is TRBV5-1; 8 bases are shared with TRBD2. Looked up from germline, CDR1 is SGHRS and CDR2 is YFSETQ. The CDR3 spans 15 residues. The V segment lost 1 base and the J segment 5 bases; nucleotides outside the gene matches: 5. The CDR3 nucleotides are TGCGCCAGCAGCTTGCTTGCGGGGGGCAACAATGAGCAGTTCTTC. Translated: CASSLLAGGNNEQFF.

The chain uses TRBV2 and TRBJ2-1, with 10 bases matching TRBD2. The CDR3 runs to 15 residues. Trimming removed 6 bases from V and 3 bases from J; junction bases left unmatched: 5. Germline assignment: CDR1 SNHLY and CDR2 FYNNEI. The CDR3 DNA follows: TGTGCCAGCAGCGGCGGGACTAGCGTCTACAATGAGCAGTTCTTC. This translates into CASSGGTSVYNEQFF.